The source of this T cell receptor beta chain is a study of blood T cell repertoires in COVID-19. Study context: The United States, Italy and Spain were the sources of the acute and convalescent COVID-19 samples. T cells, B-cell-depleted T cells, or PBMCs provided the cDNA or gDNA that served as material.

Per the study methods: Nucleated cell counts were estimated from reference gene primer amplification. Sequenced by immunoSEQ multiplex PCR; TCRdb stores in-frame clones only, minus some. The V and J calls and the clone size are those of that table, but D and trimming were determined from the DNA. This sample has around 100,000 clones, with approximately 80% found just once. Trimming took off 0 bases at V and 0 bases at J, with 8 bases between the two ends. The CDR3 sequence is 15 residues long. Looked up from germline, CDR1 is KGHSH and CDR2 is LQKENI. The V call is TRBV18, the J call TRBJ1-1, with D perhaps TRBD1 (6 bases). Specimen: peripheral blood. The TCR was taken from a human donor in a cohort sampled during active COVID-19. CDR3: CASSPPDRMNTEAFF. CDR3 nucleotide sequence: TGTGCCAGCTCACCACCTGACAGGATGAACACTGAAGCTTTCTTT.